Listed below are T cell receptor beta chains from one sample, sequenced in a study of T cell changes during pregnancy in multiple sclerosis. TCRdb keeps only in-frame clones here, not all; method: immunoSEQ multiplex PCR. The sample contains around 100,000 clones, around 90% of which appear only once. The material sequenced was peripheral blood, taken in the third trimester of pregnancy. These receptors were taken from a female donor with multiple sclerosis, enrolled in a pregnancy study. CDR3s include the opening cysteine and the closing phenylalanine or tryptophan.

length	V	J	CDR3
15	TRBV5-4	TRBJ2-7	CASSSTSGRSYEQYF
15	TRBV6-5	TRBJ2-1	CASRSTGGGYNEQFF
16	TRBV11-2	TRBJ2-1	CASSPLARSSYNEQFF
13	TRBV9	TRBJ1-1	CASSVGTWTEAFF
13	TRBV11-3	TRBJ2-7	CASSLRQGNEQYF
14	TRBV6-1	TRBJ2-3	CASSWQTSTDTQYF
13	TRBV7-3	TRBJ2-4	CASSLEGHPIQYF
15	TRBV5-4	TRBJ1-2	CASSPQGLANYGYTF
15	TRBV21-1	TRBJ1-4	CASSKGIAANEKLFF
14	TRBV28	TRBJ2-7	CASSLTGNNYEQYF
16	TRBV7-9	TRBJ2-3	CASSSRGGIHTDTQYF
17	TRBV27	TRBJ1-4	CASSRVPGQGAREKLFF
18	TRBV27	TRBJ2-2	CASSLSRSGSLNTGELFF
15	TRBV19	TRBJ1-5	CASTAGLILNQPQHF
15	TRBV28	TRBJ1-1	CASSPPGWPGTEAFF
16	TRBV5-1	TRBJ1-4	CASSLRPGQGDEKLFF
14	TRBV27	TRBJ2-7	CASSSQTHSYEQYF
15	TRBV5-6	TRBJ1-1	CASLKMGAFSTEAFF
13	TRBV28	TRBJ2-7	CASSSVTSGEQYF
15	TRBV27	TRBJ1-1	CASSFRTGGLTEAFF
15	TRBV5-1	TRBJ2-1	CASSLPGTVDNEQFF
9	TRBV28	TRBJ2-5	CASSPPWYF
15	TRBV28	TRBJ2-3	CASSLGLAGTDTQYF
16	TRBV4-1	TRBJ1-4	CASSQGSPTLSEKLFF
14	TRBV6-5	TRBJ1-3	CASSLSLSGNTIYF
17	TRBV4-2	TRBJ2-7	CASSQARLAGAIYEQYF
12	TRBV7-8	TRBJ1-2	CASSLAMAPYTF
15	TRBV5-8	TRBJ1-4	CASSLAYRGREKLFF
14	TRBV5-6	TRBJ1-2	CASSFPGGGYGYTF
15	TRBV9	TRBJ2-1	CASSVEQSSYNEQFF
17	TRBV5-1	TRBJ2-3	CASSLSLGGLPTDTQYF
12	TRBV28	TRBJ2-7	CASGSTRYEQYF
17	TRBV5-1	TRBJ1-1	CASSLRSQNGMNTEAFF
13	TRBV5-4	TRBJ2-1	CASSLELRNEQFF
12	TRBV6-5	TRBJ2-7	CASMTVSYEQYF
15	TRBV6-5	TRBJ2-1	CASSYSGLAYNEQFF
13	TRBV19	TRBJ1-1	CASSTYRDTEAFF
14	TRBV27	TRBJ1-2	CASSLSFQNYGYTF
14	TRBV27	TRBJ2-7	CASSPGQVYYEQYF
18	TRBV14	TRBJ2-1	CASSPKSSGRPLNDEQFF
16	TRBV9	TRBJ2-1	CASSVDPAGSYNEQFF
16	TRBV7-9	TRBJ2-5	CASSLALQGQGETQYF
14	TRBV5-6	TRBJ2-7	CASSSLGSSYEQYF
14	TRBV5-4	TRBJ2-7	CASSLGGQGREQYF
15	TRBV6-1	TRBJ2-1	CASSENSFSYNEQFF
14	TRBV5-1	TRBJ2-7	CASSPKSGGNEQYF
17	TRBV5-6	TRBJ2-6	CASSQYSQRSGANVLTF
13	TRBV12-5	TRBJ2-1	CASGLGFSNEQFF